This TCR beta chain is from a study of T-cell reconstitution after alpha-beta-depleted transplantation in children. This clonotype was detected a few times. Its antigen remains unidentified. Trimming cost V 5 bases and J 5 bases, with 15 bases left between them. CDR1 SGHTA and CDR2 FQGNSA come from the germline V gene. This CDR3 spans 14 amino acids. Points from the study as a whole: Some patients' high day-60 TCRbeta diversity was attributed to recipient cells surviving conditioning. Alpha-beta T cells about two months after transplant reportedly derived from several hundred expanded graft clones. When one year had passed after transplant, most T-cell counts and diversity came from newly produced T cells.

Unique molecular identifiers were used to barcode this TCRbeta library. TCRdb re-derived calls from the PCR reads in MiXCR, one entry per CDR3 protein. The table shows roughly 300,000 distinct CDR3 sequences, with around a tenth occurring only once. The sample in question was peripheral blood, obtained 180 days after TCRalphabeta/CD19-depleted stem cell transplant. This receptor was obtained from a male patient between 2 and 15 years old who had a stem cell transplant for chronic granulomatous disease, so the T cells may come from the graft donor. The V and J genes are TRBV7-2 and TRBJ1-2, with a tentative D call TRBD1 (6 bases). This CDR3 reads CASSLRDIPYGYTF. The DNA for the CDR3 is TGTGCCAGCAGCCTCCGGGACATTCCGTATGGCTACACCTTC.